Shown below are 14 T cell receptor beta chains from a single sample sequenced in a study of cytomegalovirus exposure and HLA in healthy donors. The PCR had 60 Vbeta and 13 Jbeta primers. Assay: immunoSEQ multiplex PCR; the TCRdb copy retains only in-frame clones and omits some. Found here are more than 140,000 clones, approximately 82% of them singletons; the top ten hold 1.5% to 2.5%. The sequencing sample was made of PBMCs. The receptors originated from a woman in her thirties or forties in good health and CMV-seronegative.

This sequence joins TRBV6-5 and TRBJ1-4; 11 bases line up with TRBD1. With V trimmed by 6 bases and J by 7 bases, 4 bases remained unmatched. Germline CDR1 MNHEY, CDR2 SVGAGI. The CDR3 has 14 residues. Written as DNA, the CDR3 is TGTGCCAGCAGGAGGGACAGGGGGGCTGAAAAACTGTTTTTT. Residues: CASRRDRGAEKLFF.

The CDR3 here is CASSVTGGLNGYTF. The DNA of the CDR3 is TGTGCCAGCAGCGTCACAGGTGGGCTGAATGGCTACACCTTC. The genes are TRBV28 and TRBJ1-2; tentative D call: TRBD1 (5 bases). This CDR3 is built from 14 residues. Germline CDR1 is MDHEN and CDR2 is SYDVKM. V was trimmed by 6 bases and J by 6 bases, leaving 17 bases between them.

The rearrangement uses TRBV7-9 and TRBJ1-1; 9 bases fit TRBD1. Per germline, CDR1 SEHNR and CDR2 FQNEAQ (reference sequence). V was clipped by 5 bases and J by 5 bases; unmatched bases: 9. This CDR3 region has 15 residues. This chain's CDR3 is CASSPGQGVNTEAFF. The CDR3 nucleotides are TGTGCCAGCAGCCCGGGACAGGGTGTAAATACTGAAGCTTTCTTT.

V and J are TRBV27 and TRBJ2-5; 9 nucleotides agree with TRBD1. The germline CDR1 and CDR2 sequences are MNHEY and SMNVEV (reference sequence). Trimming cost V 2 bases and J 6 bases; bases outside gene matches: 7. This CDR3 is 15 amino acids long. CDR3 nucleotide sequence: TGTGCCAGCAGTTTAGCGACAGGGGGTGTAAAGACCCAGTACTTC. Amino acids: CASSLATGGVKTQYF.

This clone was seen more than once but under ten times. The genes are TRBV28 and TRBJ2-1; 9 bases are shared with TRBD1. The CDR3 spans 14 residues. The germline gives CDR1 MDHEN, CDR2 SYDVKM. V lost 8 bases, J lost 6 bases, and 8 bases stayed unmatched. The chain's CDR3 is CASYPGTGPNEQFF. The CDR3 nucleotides are TGTGCCAGCTACCCCGGGACAGGGCCCAATGAGCAGTTCTTC.

The CDR3 loop reads CASSHLGSSRYNEQFF. CDR3 sequence (DNA): TGCGCCAGCAGCCACCTCGGGTCTAGCCGCTACAATGAGCAGTTCTTC. The genes are TRBV4-3 and TRBJ2-1; possibly TRBD2 for D (5 bases). There are 16 residues in the CDR3. In germline, CDR1 is LGHNA, CDR2 YSLEER. Trimming removed 3 bases from V and 3 bases from J, with 15 bases in between.

This rearrangement joins TRBV11-2 to TRBJ1-2; 9 bases fit TRBD1. Germline-derived CDR1 and CDR2 are SGHAT and FQNNGV. The CDR3 has 14 amino acids. J lost 4 bases, V lost 11 bases, and 11 bases had no gene match. CDR3 bases: TGTGCCGTTAAGGGACAGGGAGGTAGCTATGGCTACACCTTC. Protein: CAVKGQGGSYGYTF.

This chain uses TRBV4-3 with TRBJ2-2, with D tentatively TRBD1 (5 bases). Per germline, CDR1 LGHNA and CDR2 YSLEER. The CDR3 covers 16 residues. V was shortened by 0 bases and J by 0 bases, with 8 bases between the two germline ends. The CDR3, as DNA: TGCGCCAGCAGCCAAGACGCAGGGACGAACACCGGGGAGCTGTTTTTT. This translates into CASSQDAGTNTGELFF.

The chain uses TRBV7-3 and TRBJ1-1; 8 nucleotides line up with TRBD1. The trim removed 5 bases at V and 2 bases at J, leaving 4 bases unmatched. Germline V gene sequence: CDR1 SGHTA, CDR2 FQGTGA. This CDR3 spans 14 amino acids. The CDR3 reads CASSIGTGNTEAFF. The CDR3 coding sequence is TGTGCCAGCAGCATCGGGACAGGCAACACTGAAGCTTTCTTT.

The CDR3, as DNA: TGTGCCGCGGTTGCGTCCCCCTACGAGCAGTACTTC. Translation gives CAAVASPYEQYF. The chain carries TRBV6-5 and TRBJ2-7, with D uncertain. Looked up from germline, CDR1 is MNHEY and CDR2 is SVGAGI. The CDR3 loop spans 12 amino acids. V was clipped by 11 bases and J by 2 bases, with 13 bases between them.

The chain carries TRBV6-1 and TRBJ2-5; 7 nucleotides align to TRBD1. The germline V gene has CDR1 MNHNS and CDR2 SASEGT. The CDR3 spans 13 residues. Germline trimming cut 6 bases from V and 2 bases from J; bases unmatched to any gene: 3. The CDR3 here is CASRRDRQETQYF. The DNA of the CDR3 is TGTGCCAGCAGGAGGGACAGACAAGAGACCCAGTACTTC.

This clone was seen a handful of times. This chain uses TRBV9 with TRBJ2-3; maybe TRBD2 (6 bases). Trimming stripped 0 bases from V and 11 bases from J, with 16 bases between. The germline V gene encodes CDR1 SGDLS and CDR2 YYNGEE. This CDR3 comprises 14 residues. Written as DNA, the CDR3 is TGTGCCAGCAGCGTAGGCGGGGAACAGGTGGGGCAGTATTTT. This sequence encodes CASSVGGEQVGQYF.

This chain joins TRBV4-1 and TRBJ1-2, with D hard to call. CDR1 and CDR2 from the germline V gene are MGHRA and YSYEKL. The CDR3 loop spans 16 amino acids. V was clipped by 0 bases and J by 4 bases, with 15 bases between them. The CDR3 DNA reads TGCGCCAGCAGCCAAGATCTAAGCAGGAATGTCTATGGCTACACCTTC. This codes for CASSQDLSRNVYGYTF.

This chain joins TRBV7-9 and TRBJ1-2; D not resolved. Germline-derived CDR1 and CDR2 are SEHNR and FQNEAQ (reference sequence). V was trimmed by 2 bases and J by 4 bases, leaving 14 bases between them. This CDR3 spans 15 amino acids. This chain's CDR3 is CASSLFEGLGYGYTF. In DNA form, the CDR3 reads TGTGCCAGCAGCTTATTTGAGGGTTTGGGCTATGGCTACACCTTC.